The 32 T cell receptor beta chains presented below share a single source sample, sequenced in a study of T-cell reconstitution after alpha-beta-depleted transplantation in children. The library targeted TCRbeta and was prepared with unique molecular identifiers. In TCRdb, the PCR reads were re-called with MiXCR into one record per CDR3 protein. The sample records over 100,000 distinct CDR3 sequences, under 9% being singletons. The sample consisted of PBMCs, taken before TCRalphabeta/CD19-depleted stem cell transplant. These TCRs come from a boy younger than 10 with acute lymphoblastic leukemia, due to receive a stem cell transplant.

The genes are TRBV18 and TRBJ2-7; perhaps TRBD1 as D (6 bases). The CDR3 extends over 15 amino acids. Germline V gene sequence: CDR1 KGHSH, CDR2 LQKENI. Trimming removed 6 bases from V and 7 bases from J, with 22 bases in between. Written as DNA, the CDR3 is TGTGCCAGCTCTCAGGACCAGGGGCCTTCTGGTGAGCAGTACTTC. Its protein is CASSQDQGPSGEQYF.

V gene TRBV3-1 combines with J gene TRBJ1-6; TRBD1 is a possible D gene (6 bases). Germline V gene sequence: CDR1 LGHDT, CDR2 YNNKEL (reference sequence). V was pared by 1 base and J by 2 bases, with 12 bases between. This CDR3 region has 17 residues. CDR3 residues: CASSQVAGQTYNSPLHF. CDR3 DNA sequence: TGTGCCAGCAGCCAAGTTGCCGGACAGACCTATAATTCACCCCTCCACTTT. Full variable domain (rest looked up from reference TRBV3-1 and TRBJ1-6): DTAVSQTPKYLVTQMGNDKSIKCEQNLGHDTMYWYKQDSKKFLKIMFSYNNKELIINETVPNRFSPKSPDKAHLNLHINSLELGDSAVYFCASSQVAGQTYNSPLHFGNGTRLTVT.

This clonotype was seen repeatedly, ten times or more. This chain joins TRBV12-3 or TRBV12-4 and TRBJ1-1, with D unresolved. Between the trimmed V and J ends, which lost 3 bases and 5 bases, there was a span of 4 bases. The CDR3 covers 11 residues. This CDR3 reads CASSFATEAFF. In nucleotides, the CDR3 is TGTGCCAGCAGTTTTGCGACTGAAGCTTTCTTT.

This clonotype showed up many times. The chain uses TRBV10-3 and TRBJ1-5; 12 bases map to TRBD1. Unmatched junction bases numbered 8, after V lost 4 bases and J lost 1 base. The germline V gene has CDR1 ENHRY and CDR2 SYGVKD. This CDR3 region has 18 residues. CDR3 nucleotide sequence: TGTGCCATCAGTGTCCCGGGACAGGGGGCGAGGAGCAATCAGCCCCAGCATTTT. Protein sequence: CAISVPGQGARSNQPQHF.

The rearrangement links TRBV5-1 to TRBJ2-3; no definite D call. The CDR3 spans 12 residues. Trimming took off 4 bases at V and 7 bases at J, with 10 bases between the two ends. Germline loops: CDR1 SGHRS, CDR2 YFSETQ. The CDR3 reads CASSVDQYTQYF. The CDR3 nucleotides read TGCGCCAGCAGCGTGGATCAGTATACGCAGTATTTT.

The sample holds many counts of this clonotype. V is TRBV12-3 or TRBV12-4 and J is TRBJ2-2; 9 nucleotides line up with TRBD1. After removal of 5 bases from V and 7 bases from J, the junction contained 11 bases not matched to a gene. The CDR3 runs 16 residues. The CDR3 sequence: CASSPGTGTVFGELFF. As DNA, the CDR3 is TGTGCCAGCAGTCCCGGGACAGGGACGGTGTTCGGGGAGCTGTTTTTT.

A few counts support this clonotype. The CDR3 spells CASRGSEAFF. CDR3 nucleotide sequence: TGTGCCAGCAGGGGCTCCGAAGCTTTCTTT. This chain joins TRBV25-1 and TRBJ1-1, with unresolved D. V was pared by 6 bases and J by 8 bases, with 7 bases between. Germline values: CDR1 MGHDK, CDR2 SYGVNS. The CDR3 is 10 amino acids.

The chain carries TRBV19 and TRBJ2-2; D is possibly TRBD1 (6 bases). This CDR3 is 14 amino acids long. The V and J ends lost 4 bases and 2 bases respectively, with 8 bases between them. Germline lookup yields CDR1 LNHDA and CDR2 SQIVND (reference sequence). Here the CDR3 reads CASSTGQNTGELFF. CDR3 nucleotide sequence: TGTGCCAGTAGTACGGGACAAAACACCGGGGAGCTGTTTTTT.

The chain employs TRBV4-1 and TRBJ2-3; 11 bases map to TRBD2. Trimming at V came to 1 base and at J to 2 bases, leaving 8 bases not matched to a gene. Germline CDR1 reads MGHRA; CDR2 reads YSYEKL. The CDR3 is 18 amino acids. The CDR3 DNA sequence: TGCGCCAGCAGCCAAGTTGGGTCGGGACTAGCGGACACAGATACGCAGTATTTT. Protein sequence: CASSQVGSGLADTDTQYF.

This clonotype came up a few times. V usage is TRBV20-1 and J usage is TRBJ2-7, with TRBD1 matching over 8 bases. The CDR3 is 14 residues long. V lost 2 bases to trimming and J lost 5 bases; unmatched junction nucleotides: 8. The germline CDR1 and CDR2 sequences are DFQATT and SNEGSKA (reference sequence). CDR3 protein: CSARPLDRDDEQYF. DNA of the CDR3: TGCAGTGCTAGACCCTTGGACAGGGATGACGAGCAGTACTTC.

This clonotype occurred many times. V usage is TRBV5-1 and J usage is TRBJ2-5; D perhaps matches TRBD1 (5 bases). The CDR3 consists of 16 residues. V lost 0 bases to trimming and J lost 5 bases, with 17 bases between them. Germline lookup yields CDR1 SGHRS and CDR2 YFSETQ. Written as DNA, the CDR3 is TGCGCCAGCAGCTTGGCGGGCAGGGAAGGGTCGGAGACCCAGTACTTC. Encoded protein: CASSLAGREGSETQYF.

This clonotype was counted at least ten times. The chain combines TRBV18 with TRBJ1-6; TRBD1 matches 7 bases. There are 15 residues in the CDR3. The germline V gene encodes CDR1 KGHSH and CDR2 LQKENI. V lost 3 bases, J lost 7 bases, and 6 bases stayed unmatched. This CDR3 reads CASSPGQAHNSPLHF. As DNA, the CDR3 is TGTGCCAGCTCACCCGGACAGGCCCACAATTCACCCCTCCACTTT.

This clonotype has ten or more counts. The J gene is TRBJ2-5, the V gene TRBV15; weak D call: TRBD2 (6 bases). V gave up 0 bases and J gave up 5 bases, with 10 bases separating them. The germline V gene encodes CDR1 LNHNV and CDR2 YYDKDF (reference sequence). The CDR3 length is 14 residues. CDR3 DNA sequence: TGTGCCACCAGCAGAGATCAAGGAGGGGAGACCCAGTACTTC. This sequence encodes CATSRDQGGETQYF.

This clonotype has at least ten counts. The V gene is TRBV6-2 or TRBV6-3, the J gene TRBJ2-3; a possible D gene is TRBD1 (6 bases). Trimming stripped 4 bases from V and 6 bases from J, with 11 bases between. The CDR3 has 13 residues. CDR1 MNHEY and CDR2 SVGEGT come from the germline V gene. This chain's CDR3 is CASSSGVADTQYF. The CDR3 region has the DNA TGTGCCAGCAGTTCAGGGGTAGCCGATACGCAGTATTTT.

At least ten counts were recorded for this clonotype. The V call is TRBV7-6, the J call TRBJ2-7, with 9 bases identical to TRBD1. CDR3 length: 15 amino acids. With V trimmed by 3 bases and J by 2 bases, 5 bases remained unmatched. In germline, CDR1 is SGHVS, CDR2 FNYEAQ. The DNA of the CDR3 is TGTGCCAGCAGCTTGGGACAGGGTCGCGCCTACGAGCAGTACTTC. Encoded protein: CASSLGQGRAYEQYF.

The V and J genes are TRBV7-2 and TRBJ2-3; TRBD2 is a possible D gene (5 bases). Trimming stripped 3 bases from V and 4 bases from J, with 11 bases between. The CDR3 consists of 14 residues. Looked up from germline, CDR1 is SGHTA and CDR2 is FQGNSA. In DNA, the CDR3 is TGTGCCAGCAGCTTCGGACTCTCGCCAGATACGCAGTATTTT. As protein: CASSFGLSPDTQYF.

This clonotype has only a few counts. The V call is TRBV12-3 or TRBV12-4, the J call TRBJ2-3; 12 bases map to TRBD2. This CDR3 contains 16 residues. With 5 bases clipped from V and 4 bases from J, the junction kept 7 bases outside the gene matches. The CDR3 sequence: CASSLRTSGAPDTQYF. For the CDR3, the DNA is TGTGCCAGCAGTCTTCGGACTAGCGGGGCCCCAGATACGCAGTATTTT.

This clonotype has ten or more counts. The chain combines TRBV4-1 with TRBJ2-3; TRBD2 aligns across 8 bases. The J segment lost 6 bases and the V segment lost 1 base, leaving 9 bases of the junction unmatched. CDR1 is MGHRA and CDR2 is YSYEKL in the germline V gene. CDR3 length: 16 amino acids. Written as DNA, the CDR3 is TGCGCCAGCAGCCAAGGAGCAAGCGGGGGAAGCGATACGCAGTATTTT. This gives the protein CASSQGASGGSDTQYF.

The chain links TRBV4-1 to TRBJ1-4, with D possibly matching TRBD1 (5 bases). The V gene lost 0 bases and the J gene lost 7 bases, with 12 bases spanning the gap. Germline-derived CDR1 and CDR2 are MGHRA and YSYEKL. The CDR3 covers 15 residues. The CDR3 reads CASSQDLGAGEKLFF. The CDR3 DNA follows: TGCGCCAGCAGCCAAGATTTAGGGGCCGGTGAAAAACTGTTTTTT.

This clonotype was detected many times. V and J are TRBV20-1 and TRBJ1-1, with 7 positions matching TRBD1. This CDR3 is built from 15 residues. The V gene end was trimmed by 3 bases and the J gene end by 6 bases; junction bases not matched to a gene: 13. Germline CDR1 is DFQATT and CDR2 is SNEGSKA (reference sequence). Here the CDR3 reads CSARDPGQSMPEAFF. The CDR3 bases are TGCAGTGCTAGGGACCCGGGACAGTCGATGCCTGAAGCTTTCTTT.

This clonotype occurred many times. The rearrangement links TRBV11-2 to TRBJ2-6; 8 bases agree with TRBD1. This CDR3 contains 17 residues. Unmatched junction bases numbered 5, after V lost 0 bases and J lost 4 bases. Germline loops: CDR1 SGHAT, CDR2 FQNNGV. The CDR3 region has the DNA TGTGCCAGCAGCTTAGACAGGGGGCGTTCGGGGGCCAACGTCCTGACTTTC. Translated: CASSLDRGRSGANVLTF.

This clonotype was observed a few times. CDR3 residues: CSGDRSSLPGGSYNEQFF. Here the CDR3 DNA reads TGCAGCGGGGACAGGTCCTCCCTTCCCGGCGGCTCCTACAATGAGCAGTTCTTC. The chain has TRBV29-1 and TRBJ2-1; 8 bases line up with TRBD1. CDR3 size: 18 residues. The trim removed 7 bases at V and 0 bases at J, leaving 17 bases unmatched. Germline V gives CDR1 SQVTM, CDR2 ANQGSEA.

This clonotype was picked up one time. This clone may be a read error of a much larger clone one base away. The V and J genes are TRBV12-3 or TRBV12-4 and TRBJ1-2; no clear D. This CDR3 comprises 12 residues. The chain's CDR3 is CASSSIVDGDTF. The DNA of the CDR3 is TGTGCCAGCAGCTCAATCGTGGATGGCGACACCTTC.

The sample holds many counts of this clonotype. The CDR3, as DNA: TGTGCCAGCAGCCTAAACACAGGGGAGCAGTTCTTC. Translating it yields CASSLNTGEQFF. This chain uses TRBV9 with TRBJ2-1; D might be TRBD1 (6 bases). CDR1 SGDLS and CDR2 YYNGEE come from the germline V gene. V was shortened by 4 bases and J by 10 bases, with 12 bases between the two germline ends. The CDR3 runs 12 residues.

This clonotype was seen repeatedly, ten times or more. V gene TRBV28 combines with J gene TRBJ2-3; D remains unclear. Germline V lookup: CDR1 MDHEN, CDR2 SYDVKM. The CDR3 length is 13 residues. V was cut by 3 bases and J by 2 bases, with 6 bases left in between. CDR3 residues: CASSFRATDTQYF. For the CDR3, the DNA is TGTGCCAGCAGTTTCAGAGCCACAGATACGCAGTATTTT.

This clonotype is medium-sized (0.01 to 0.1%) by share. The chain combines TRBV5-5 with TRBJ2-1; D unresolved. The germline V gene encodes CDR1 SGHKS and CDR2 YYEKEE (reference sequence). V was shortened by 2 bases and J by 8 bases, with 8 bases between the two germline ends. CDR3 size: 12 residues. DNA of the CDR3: TGTGCCAGCAGCTTATGGACCGATGAGCAGTTCTTC. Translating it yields CASSLWTDEQFF.

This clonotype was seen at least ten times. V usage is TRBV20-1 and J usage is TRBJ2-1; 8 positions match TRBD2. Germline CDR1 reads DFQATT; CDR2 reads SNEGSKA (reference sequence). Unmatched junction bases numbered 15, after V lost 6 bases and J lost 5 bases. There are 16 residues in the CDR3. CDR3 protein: CSAPAPGGAFDNEQFF. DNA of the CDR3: TGCAGTGCGCCGGCCCCCGGGGGGGCCTTTGACAATGAGCAGTTCTTC.

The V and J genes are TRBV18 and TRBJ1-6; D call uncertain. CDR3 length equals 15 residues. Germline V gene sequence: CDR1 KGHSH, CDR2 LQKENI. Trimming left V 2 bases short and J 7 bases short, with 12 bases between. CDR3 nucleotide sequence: TGTGCCAGCTCACCAGCGGGCCCGGGGAATTCACCCCTCCACTTT. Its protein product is CASSPAGPGNSPLHF.

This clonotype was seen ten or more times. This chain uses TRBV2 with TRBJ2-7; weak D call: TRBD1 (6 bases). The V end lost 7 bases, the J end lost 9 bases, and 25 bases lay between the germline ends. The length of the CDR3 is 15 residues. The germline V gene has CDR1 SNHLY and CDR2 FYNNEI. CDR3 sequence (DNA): TGTGCCAGCATCGCTCGGACAGCCCAACGGACGGGGCAGTACTTC. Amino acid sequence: CASIARTAQRTGQYF.

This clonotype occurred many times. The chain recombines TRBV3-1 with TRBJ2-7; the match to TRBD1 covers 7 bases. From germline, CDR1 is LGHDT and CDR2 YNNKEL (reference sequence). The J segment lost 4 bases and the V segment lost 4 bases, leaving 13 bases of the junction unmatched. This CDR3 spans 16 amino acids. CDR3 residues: CASSPTPGTVTYEQYF. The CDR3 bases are TGTGCCAGCAGCCCAACCCCCGGGACAGTGACTTACGAGCAGTACTTC.

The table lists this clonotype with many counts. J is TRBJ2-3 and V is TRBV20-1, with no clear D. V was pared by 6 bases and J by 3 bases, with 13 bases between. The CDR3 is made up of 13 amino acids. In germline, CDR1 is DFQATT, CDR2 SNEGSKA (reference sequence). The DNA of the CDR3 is TGCAGTGCAGAGACTCGGACGACAGATACGCAGTATTTT. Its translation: CSAETRTTDTQYF.

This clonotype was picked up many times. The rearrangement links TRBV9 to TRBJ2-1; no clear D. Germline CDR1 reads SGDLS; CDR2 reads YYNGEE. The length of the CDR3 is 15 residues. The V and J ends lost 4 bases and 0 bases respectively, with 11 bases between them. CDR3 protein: CASSPVTDSYNEQFF. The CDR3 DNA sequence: TGTGCCAGCAGCCCAGTCACCGACTCCTACAATGAGCAGTTCTTC.